Presented here are 22 T cell receptor beta chains from one specimen sequenced in a study of blood T cell repertoires in COVID-19. TCRdb's table, derived via immunoSEQ multiplex PCR, lists solely in-frame clones and lacks some. The sample shows about 61,000 clones, more than 75% of them seen only once. Sequencing was performed on peripheral blood. The receptors stem from a human donor in a cohort sampled during active COVID-19.

This sequence joins TRBV5-8 and TRBJ2-5, with 15 bases identical to TRBD2. Germline V gene data show CDR1 as SGHTS and CDR2 as YDEGEE. The CDR3 loop spans 18 amino acids. Trimming took 4 bases from V and 5 from J; bases not matched to a gene: 12. CDR3 in amino acids: CASSRTGTSGGFGETQYF. The CDR3 region has the DNA TGTGCCAGCAGCCGGACTGGGACTAGCGGGGGGTTCGGGGAGACCCAGTACTTC.

This chain connects TRBV27 to TRBJ1-1; D gene ambiguous. Germline assignment: CDR1 MNHEY and CDR2 SMNVEV (reference sequence). This CDR3 has 12 amino acids. V was clipped by 0 bases and J by 11 bases, with 10 bases between them. CDR3 residues: CASSLSLEVAFF. The CDR3 DNA reads as TGTGCCAGCAGTTTATCGCTTGAGGTCGCTTTCTTT.

V and J are TRBV5-1 and TRBJ2-3; tentatively, D is TRBD2 (6 bases). V lost 4 bases and J lost 2, with 17 bases in between. The CDR3 loop spans 16 amino acids. CDR1 and CDR2 from the germline V gene are SGHRS and YFSETQ. CDR3 region: CASSVGGIYNTDTQYF. The CDR3 bases are TGCGCCAGCAGCGTCGGAGGGATCTACAACACAGATACGCAGTATTTT.

The chain uses TRBV30 and TRBJ2-7; 10 bases align to TRBD1. CDR1 and CDR2 from the germline V gene are GTSNPN and SVGIG (reference sequence). V dropped 6 bases and J dropped 4; count of bases not matched to a gene: 6. The length of the CDR3 is 13 residues. This CDR3 is CACTTGGIYEQYF. CDR3 nucleotides: TGTGCCTGTACGACAGGGGGCATTTACGAGCAGTACTTC. Drawing the rest from reference TRBV30 and TRBJ2-7, the complete variable domain is SQTIHQWPATLVQPVGSPLSLECTVEGTSNPNLYWYRQAAGRGLQLLFYSVGIGQISSEVPQNLSASRPQDRQFILSSKKLLLSDSGFYLCACTTGGIYEQYFGPGTRLTVT.

The V and J genes are TRBV2 and TRBJ1-1; D gene ambiguous. Per the germline V gene, CDR1 is SNHLY and CDR2 is FYNNEI. The CDR3 sequence is 13 residues long. Trimming shortened V by 6 bases and J by 7 bases, and 15 bases separated the two germline ends. The CDR3 sequence: CASRARVGGEAFF. CDR3 bases: TGTGCCAGCAGGGCTCGGGTGGGAGGTGAAGCTTTCTTT.

In DNA, the CDR3 is TGTGCCAGCAGTGAATACGGGGGGAAGGCTGGGGCCAACGTCCTGACTTTC. Residues: CASSEYGGKAGANVLTF. V usage is TRBV25-1 and J usage is TRBJ2-6; 7 nucleotides agree with TRBD2. This CDR3 has 17 residues. The V gene's germline CDR1 is MGHDK and CDR2 SYGVNS. V dropped 0 bases and J dropped 2; count of bases not matched to a gene: 4. The full variable domain, rest sourced from reference TRBV25-1 and TRBJ2-6, is EADIYQTPRYLVIGTGKKITLECSQTMGHDKMYWYQQDPGMELHLIHYSYGVNSTEKGDLSSESTVSRIRTEHFPLTLESARPSHTSQYLCASSEYGGKAGANVLTFGAGSRLTVL.

This clone was seen just once. This chain uses TRBV9 with TRBJ2-2, with a tentative D call TRBD2 (6 bases). Trimming removed 0 bases from V and 6 bases from J, with 12 bases in between. The CDR3 is 15 residues long. CDR1 and CDR2 from the germline V gene are SGDLS and YYNGEE. Here the CDR3 reads CASSVDGSSPGELFF. The DNA of the CDR3 is TGTGCCAGCAGCGTAGACGGGAGTAGCCCCGGGGAGCTGTTTTTT.

The chain has TRBV12-2 and TRBJ2-3; no DNA check was done on the table's D call, TRBD2. TRBV12-2 is assigned pseudogene status. The CDR3 runs to 16 residues. Here the CDR3 DNA reads TGTGCAAGTCGCAGGGGACTAGCGGGAGGCCCAGATACGCAGTATTTT. Translated, it gives CASRRGLAGGPDTQYF.

Of note for this clone: A read error may account for a junction end that differs from germline. V is TRBV7-7 and J is TRBJ2-5; maybe TRBD2 (6 bases). This CDR3 comprises 18 residues. Germline V gives CDR1 SSHAT, CDR2 FNYEAQ (reference sequence). This CDR3 is CASSLESNRAGPMGTQYF. In DNA, the CDR3 is TGTGCTAGCAGCTTAGAATCGAACCGAGCGGGTCCTATGGGGACCCAGTACTTC.

The chain is built from TRBV4-1 and TRBJ1-3; the D gene is possibly TRBD1 (5 bases). The CDR3 length is 14 residues. Germline CDR1 reads MGHRA; CDR2 reads YSYEKL. Between the trimmed V and J ends, which lost 1 base and 4 bases, there was a span of 8 bases. For the CDR3, the DNA is TGCGCCAGCAGCCAAGGGCAGGGAGGAAACACCATATATTTT. Translation gives CASSQGQGGNTIYF.

This sequence joins TRBV27 and TRBJ2-7, with TRBD1 matching over 11 bases. The CDR3 has 16 amino acids. CDR1 is MNHEY and CDR2 is SMNVEV in the germline V gene (reference sequence). Trimming removed 5 bases from V and 4 bases from J; junction bases left unmatched: 10. CDR3 residues: CASSRTGGRAIYEQYF. For the CDR3, the DNA is TGTGCCAGCAGTAGGACAGGGGGCCGAGCTATTTACGAGCAGTACTTC.

This rearrangement joins TRBV6-5 to TRBJ1-2; TRBD1 is a possible D gene (5 bases). CDR1 and CDR2 (germline): MNHEY, SVGAGI. CDR3 length equals 15 residues. Trimming pared 6 bases from V and 5 bases from J, leaving 19 bases between. Here the CDR3 reads CASSPPSPGQYGYTF. The CDR3, as DNA: TGTGCCAGCAGCCCCCCCTCGCCAGGGCAATATGGCTACACCTTC.

This clone appeared a single time. The CDR3: CASSPNFYEQYF. DNA of the CDR3: TGTGCCAGCAGCCCGAACTTCTACGAGCAGTACTTC. This chain links TRBV27 with TRBJ2-7; unclear D gene. CDR3 length: 12 amino acids. CDR1 is MNHEY, CDR2 SMNVEV, per germline (reference sequence). V lost 6 bases and J lost 3, with 9 bases in between.

CDR3 sequence reads: CASSLGAGGFYEQYF. The CDR3 DNA follows: TGTGCCAGCAGCTTAGGGGCGGGGGGGTTCTACGAGCAGTACTTC. The rearrangement links TRBV5-6 to TRBJ2-7; 9 nucleotides match TRBD2. The ends lost 2 bases at V and 3 bases at J; junction bases unmatched: 6. The CDR3 loop spans 15 amino acids. Germline values: CDR1 SGHDT, CDR2 YYEEEE.

The V call is TRBV6-4, the J call TRBJ1-6, with 9 bases identical to TRBD1. After removal of 4 bases from V and 7 bases from J, the junction contained 2 bases not matched to a gene. Germline-derived CDR1 and CDR2 are MRHNA and SNTAGT. The CDR3 spans 14 residues. The CDR3 sequence: CASSVTGGNSPLHF. The CDR3 DNA follows: TGTGCCAGCAGTGTTACAGGGGGCAATTCACCCCTCCACTTT.

V is TRBV29-1 and J is TRBJ2-7; D is uncertain. Trimming shortened V by 4 bases and J by 0 bases, and 10 bases separated the two germline ends. The CDR3 consists of 13 residues. CDR1 and CDR2 from the germline V gene are SQVTM and ANQGSEA. Here the CDR3 DNA reads TGCAGCGTTGTTTTAGCAACCTCCTACGAGCAGTACTTC. Amino acids: CSVVLATSYEQYF.

The chain combines TRBV11-2 with TRBJ2-7; unclear D gene. V was pared by 2 bases and J by 7 bases, with 9 bases between. The CDR3 has 12 residues. Per germline, CDR1 SGHAT and CDR2 FQNNGV. The CDR3 protein is CASSLPRSEQYF. Here the CDR3 DNA reads TGTGCCAGCAGCTTACCCCGGTCAGAGCAGTACTTC.

The chain combines TRBV6-5 with TRBJ2-3; TRBD1 is a possible D gene (5 bases). The CDR3 covers 14 residues. V was trimmed by 7 bases and J by 0 bases, leaving 11 bases between them. Germline V lookup: CDR1 MNHEY, CDR2 SVGAGI. CDR3 region: CASMGSGSTDTQYF. CDR3 nucleotide sequence: TGTGCCAGCATGGGTTCAGGGAGCACAGATACGCAGTATTTT.

The chain uses TRBV19 and TRBJ1-5; D possibly corresponds to TRBD1 (6 bases). This CDR3 has 14 residues. The germline CDR1 and CDR2 sequences are LNHDA and SQIVND (reference sequence). V was pared by 3 bases and J by 5 bases, with 11 bases between. The CDR3 reads CASSISQGYQPQHF. The CDR3 nucleotides read TGTGCCAGTAGTATTTCCCAGGGGTATCAGCCCCAGCATTTT.

This chain connects TRBV29-1 to TRBJ1-2; D perhaps matches TRBD1 (6 bases). The CDR3 sequence is 13 residues long. Trimming removed 6 bases from V and 6 bases from J, with 17 bases in between. Germline CDR1 is SQVTM and CDR2 is ANQGSEA. The CDR3 DNA reads TGCAGCGTGGTCCTACAGGGAAGGGATGGCTACACCTTC. Translation gives CSVVLQGRDGYTF.

This clone was picked up a small number of times. The rearrangement uses TRBV7-9 and TRBJ2-7; 9 positions agree with TRBD2. V was clipped by 4 bases and J by 2 bases; unmatched bases: 12. CDR1 SEHNR and CDR2 FQNEAQ come from the germline V gene (reference sequence). There are 17 residues in the CDR3. The CDR3 spells CASSSGIGGLATYEQYF. DNA of the CDR3: TGTGCCAGCAGCTCAGGCATCGGGGGACTAGCTACCTACGAGCAGTACTTC.

The sample holds a few counts of this clone. The J gene is TRBJ1-5, the V gene TRBV7-6; a possible D gene is TRBD1 (6 bases). Trimming left V 6 bases short and J 0 bases short, with 24 bases between. Per germline, CDR1 SGHVS and CDR2 FNYEAQ. The CDR3 is made up of 19 amino acids. Here the CDR3 reads CASSPSPTGLGNSNQPQHF. The CDR3 DNA follows: TGTGCCAGCAGTCCCAGCCCTACAGGGTTGGGAAATAGCAATCAGCCCCAGCATTTT. The full variable domain, completed using reference TRBV7-6 and TRBJ1-5, is GAGVSQSPRYKVTKRGQDVALRCDPISGHVSLYWYRQALGQGPEFLTYFNYEAQQDKSGLPNDRFSAERPEGSISTLTIQRTEQRDSAMYRCASSPSPTGLGNSNQPQHFGDGTRLSIL.